Below, 21 T cell receptor beta chains from the same sample are listed, as sequenced in a study of CD8+ T cells in alopecia areata. cDNA serving as the sequencing template came from extracted, reverse transcribed RNA. The protocol was immunoSEQ multiplex PCR, while the TCRdb copy is restricted to in-frame clones and leaves out a portion. The table has some 240,000 clones, under 60% seen once. Described treatment: oral pan-JAK inhibitor, 5-10 mg twice daily. Source: CD4+ T cells sorted from blood, taken at week 4, from a patient treated with tofacitinib. These TCRs come from a human donor with alopecia areata.

This clone has only a few counts. The genes are TRBV7-9 and TRBJ1-6; D gene ambiguous. Germline V CDR1 and CDR2: SEHNR, FQNEAQ (reference sequence). Trimming stripped 3 bases from V and 3 bases from J, with 6 bases between. This CDR3 has 14 residues. As DNA, the CDR3 is TGTGCCAGCAGCTTTGGGGACTATAATTCACCCCTCCACTTT. Translation gives CASSFGDYNSPLHF.

This rearrangement joins TRBV4-1 to TRBJ2-7, with no clear D. The CDR3 length is 14 residues. V gave up 1 base and J gave up 6 bases, with 13 bases separating them. Germline CDR1 MGHRA, CDR2 YSYEKL. CDR3 amino acids: CASSQGVWAFEQYF. CDR3 in DNA: TGCGCCAGCAGCCAAGGGGTGTGGGCTTTCGAGCAGTACTTC.

The chain employs TRBV7-9 and TRBJ2-1; TRBD1 aligns across 9 bases. This CDR3 spans 17 amino acids. Looked up from germline, CDR1 is SEHNR and CDR2 is FQNEAQ (reference sequence). V gave up 5 bases and J gave up 8 bases; unmatched junction bases: 16. CDR3 sequence (DNA): TGTGCCAGCAGCCTAGGACAGGGGCCCGCGTCGTGGGATGAGCAGTTCTTC. Translated, it gives CASSLGQGPASWDEQFF.

V usage is TRBV6-1 and J usage is TRBJ1-6; TRBD1 is a possible D gene (5 bases). The V and J ends lost 5 bases and 7 bases respectively, with 12 bases between them. The germline CDR1 and CDR2 sequences are MNHNS and SASEGT. The CDR3 contains 14 residues. The CDR3 protein is CASSSVGENSPLHF. CDR3 coding DNA: TGTGCCAGCAGTTCCGTGGGGGAAAATTCACCCCTCCACTTT.

There are a few counts of this clone. V and J are TRBV7-2 and TRBJ2-7; D gene ambiguous. V was clipped by 4 bases and J by 2 bases, with 12 bases between them. This CDR3 comprises 14 residues. Per the germline V gene, CDR1 is SGHTA and CDR2 is FQGNSA. The CDR3 region has the DNA TGTGCCAGCAGCTCCCTGACTTCGACCTACGAGCAGTACTTC. As protein: CASSSLTSTYEQYF.

The J gene is TRBJ1-1, the V gene TRBV29-1; D might be TRBD1 (5 bases). The V end was cut by 6 bases, the J end by 11 bases, with 22 bases between. From germline, CDR1 is SQVTM and CDR2 ANQGSEA. This CDR3 region has 13 residues. CDR3 amino acids: CSVLPGLGVSAFF. The CDR3 DNA reads as TGCAGCGTCCTCCCGGGGCTGGGGGTATCCGCTTTCTTT.

The chain uses TRBV29-1 and TRBJ1-1; no firm D call. This CDR3 spans 10 amino acids. V was clipped by 4 bases and J by 11 bases, with 11 bases between them. Per the germline V gene, CDR1 is SQVTM and CDR2 is ANQGSEA. DNA of the CDR3: TGCAGCGTTGTTGGACTCGGGGCTTTCTTT. Protein product: CSVVGLGAFF. The variable domain in full, with the rest retrieved from reference TRBV29-1 and TRBJ1-1, is SAVISQKPSRDICQRGTSLTIQCQVDSQVTMMFWYRQQPGQSLTLIATANQGSEATYESGFVIDKFPISRPNLTFSTLTVSNMSPEDSSIYLCSVVGLGAFFGQGTRLTVV.

V usage is TRBV5-6 and J usage is TRBJ2-1, with TRBD1 matching 7 bases. CDR1 is SGHDT, CDR2 YYEEEE, per germline. CDR3 length equals 17 residues. Trimming cost V 5 bases and J 4 bases; bases outside gene matches: 15. In DNA, the CDR3 is TGTGCCAGCAGTCCAACAGGGGACCCCTCTCCATACAATGAGCAGTTCTTC. Translation: CASSPTGDPSPYNEQFF.

This clone was detected many times. V and J are TRBV27 and TRBJ2-7; D remains unclear. CDR3 length: 12 amino acids. The germline CDR1 and CDR2 sequences are MNHEY and SMNVEV (reference sequence). V lost 2 bases to trimming and J lost 12 bases, with 14 bases between them. This chain's CDR3 is CASSLPHLSLYF. As DNA, the CDR3 is TGTGCCAGCAGTTTACCCCACTTGTCCTTGTACTTC.

This chain links TRBV5-6 with TRBJ1-5, with a tentative D call TRBD1 (5 bases). Germline-derived CDR1 and CDR2 are SGHDT and YYEEEE. The CDR3 sequence is 14 residues long. V was clipped by 4 bases and J by 2 bases, with 10 bases between them. The CDR3 is CASSPSGGNQPQHF. The CDR3 DNA reads as TGTGCCAGCAGCCCTTCGGGGGGCAATCAGCCCCAGCATTTT.

The CDR3 region has the DNA TGTGCCAGCAGCTTGACAGGGAGCGGGGCCAAAAACATTCAGTACTTC. It is translated as CASSLTGSGAKNIQYF. The V and J genes are TRBV5-4 and TRBJ2-4; the D call may be TRBD1 or TRBD2 (6 bases each). The CDR3 runs to 16 residues. CDR1 and CDR2 from the germline V gene are SGHNT and YYREEE (reference sequence). Trimming pared 1 base from V and 1 base from J, leaving 12 bases between.

This clone was counted at least ten times. The chain carries TRBV2 and TRBJ1-5; 7 positions agree with TRBD1. With V trimmed by 7 bases and J by 2 bases, 5 bases remained unmatched. The CDR3 sequence is 14 residues long. Germline V CDR1 and CDR2: SNHLY, FYNNEI. The DNA for the CDR3 is TGTGCCAGCACATGGGACAGCGGCAATCAGCCCCAGCATTTT. Its translation: CASTWDSGNQPQHF. Supplemented by reference TRBV2 and TRBJ1-5, the full variable domain reads EPEVTQTPSHQVTQMGQEVILRCVPISNHLYFYWYRQILGQKVEFLVSFYNNEISEKSEIFDDQFSVERPDGSNFTLKIRSTKLEDSAMYFCASTWDSGNQPQHFGDGTRLSIL.

The J gene is TRBJ1-2, the V gene TRBV29-1, with D maybe TRBD1 (5 bases). Trimming took off 7 bases at V and 6 bases at J, with 15 bases between the two ends. CDR3 size: 12 residues. Germline V gene lookup returns CDR1 SQVTM and CDR2 ANQGSEA. CDR3 in DNA: TGCAGCGCATACGGACAAAGGGATGGCTACACCTTC. Translated: CSAYGQRDGYTF.

This clone occurred a few times. This sequence joins TRBV30 and TRBJ2-7; D is possibly TRBD1 or TRBD2 (5 bases each). This CDR3 region has 12 residues. Trimming removed 2 bases from V and 10 bases from J, with 15 bases in between. CDR1 is GTSNPN and CDR2 is SVGIG in the germline V gene (reference sequence). CDR3 in amino acids: CAWSTLLGPQYF. DNA of the CDR3: TGTGCCTGGAGTACCCTCCTGGGACCTCAGTACTTC.

The chain links TRBV4-3 to TRBJ1-2; 11 bases are shared with TRBD1. Germline V gives CDR1 LGHNA, CDR2 YSLEER. V gave up 1 base and J gave up 8 bases; unmatched junction bases: 0. This CDR3 region has 13 residues. DNA of the CDR3: TGCGCCAGCAGCCAAGGGACAGGGGGCGGCTACACCTTC. Translation: CASSQGTGGGYTF.

The rearrangement links TRBV6-5 to TRBJ2-1; D gene unclear. Between the trimmed V and J ends, which lost 0 bases and 7 bases, there was a span of 10 bases. CDR1 MNHEY and CDR2 SVGAGI come from the germline V gene. The CDR3 covers 14 residues. The CDR3: CASSYSNGRNEQFF. As DNA, the CDR3 is TGTGCCAGCAGTTACTCGAATGGGCGGAATGAGCAGTTCTTC.

The CDR3 sequence is CAIRDNVDQPQHF. In DNA form, the CDR3 reads TGTGCCATCAGGGACAACGTGGATCAGCCCCAGCATTTT. This chain joins TRBV10-3 and TRBJ1-5; possible D gene TRBD1, 5 bases. The V gene lost 6 bases and the J gene lost 5 bases, with 11 bases spanning the gap. The CDR3 has 13 residues. The germline CDR1 and CDR2 sequences are ENHRY and SYGVKD.

The rearrangement links TRBV30 to TRBJ1-5; D ambiguous. CDR1 is GTSNPN and CDR2 is SVGIG in the germline V gene (reference sequence). The CDR3 contains 15 residues. V lost 2 bases and J 5 bases, leaving 16 bases between the germline ends. CDR3 sequence: CAWSTLKPGDQPQHF. As DNA, the CDR3 is TGTGCCTGGAGTACGCTGAAACCTGGGGATCAGCCCCAGCATTTT.

The chain recombines TRBV4-3 with TRBJ1-1, with D possibly being TRBD1 (5 bases). Trimming took off 3 bases at V and 1 base at J, with 12 bases between the two ends. The CDR3 has 15 amino acids. Germline CDR1 reads LGHNA; CDR2 reads YSLEER. CDR3 bases: TGCGCCAGCAGCCAGAACCAGGGTGGGAACACTGAAGCTTTCTTT. The encoded protein is CASSQNQGGNTEAFF.

This clone was seen just once. The chain is built from TRBV29-1 and TRBJ1-6; D unresolved. V lost 4 bases, J lost 4 bases, and 8 bases lay in between. CDR1 is SQVTM and CDR2 is ANQGSEA in the germline V gene. The CDR3 spans 13 residues. The CDR3, as DNA: TGCAGCGTTGCCGAGGGATATAATTCACCCCTCCACTTT. This translates into CSVAEGYNSPLHF.

This clone was seen a single time. In the same sample, other DNA sequences code for this CDR3. The J gene is TRBJ1-1, the V gene TRBV29-1, with 7 positions matching TRBD1. The CDR3 contains 12 residues. After removal of 3 bases from V and 5 bases from J, the junction contained 3 bases not matched to a gene. The V gene's germline CDR1 is SQVTM and CDR2 ANQGSEA. CDR3 in amino acids: CSVETGRTEAFF. The DNA of the CDR3 is TGCAGCGTTGAGACAGGGCGGACTGAAGCTTTCTTT.